This T cell receptor beta chain was captured by sequencing in a study of T cell responses to AZD1222 COVID-19 vaccine. Overall study results and limits: Females outnumbered males among donors, who were mostly white British; clonal diversity was possibly underestimated.

Clones were sequenced by immunoSEQ multiplex PCR, and TCRdb holds only the in-frame ones, with some missing. Seen here are about 97,000 clones, more than 70% observed once, and the top ten hold 17%. In germline, CDR1 is KGHDR, CDR2 SFDVKD. Trimming removed 1 base from V and 8 bases from J, with 7 bases in between. The CDR3 totals 12 residues. As to this clone: Its antigen is still unknown.

The sequences come from peripheral blood, collected on day 0 of AZD1222 vaccination. The chain has TRBV24-1 and TRBJ1-2; perhaps TRBD1 as D (5 bases). This TCR was sampled from an adult in good health. The CDR3 DNA follows: TGTGCCACCAGTGATTTTAGGGGCGGCTACACCTTC. It codes for CATSDFRGGYTF.